This T cell receptor (beta chain) is drawn from a study of T cell responses to AZD1222 COVID-19 vaccine. Trimming at V came to 0 bases and at J to 5 bases, leaving 15 bases not matched to a gene. The CDR3 spans 18 residues. In germline, CDR1 is GTSNPN, CDR2 SVGIG (reference sequence). Sequencing was performed with immunoSEQ multiplex PCR; in TCRdb, only in-frame clones are kept and a portion is missing. The table shows some 170,000 clones, with about 90% occurring only once. The receptor was derived from an adult who received the MenACWY meningococcal vaccine as a control. The genes are TRBV30 and TRBJ2-5; 10 bases are shared with TRBD2. Sample: peripheral blood, taken 28 days after the second dose of the MenACWY control vaccine. The DNA of the CDR3 is TGTGCCTGGAGTGTACGGGCTCTAGCGGGAGTCAGGGGGGAGACCCAGTACTTC. Amino acid sequence: CAWSVRALAGVRGETQYF.